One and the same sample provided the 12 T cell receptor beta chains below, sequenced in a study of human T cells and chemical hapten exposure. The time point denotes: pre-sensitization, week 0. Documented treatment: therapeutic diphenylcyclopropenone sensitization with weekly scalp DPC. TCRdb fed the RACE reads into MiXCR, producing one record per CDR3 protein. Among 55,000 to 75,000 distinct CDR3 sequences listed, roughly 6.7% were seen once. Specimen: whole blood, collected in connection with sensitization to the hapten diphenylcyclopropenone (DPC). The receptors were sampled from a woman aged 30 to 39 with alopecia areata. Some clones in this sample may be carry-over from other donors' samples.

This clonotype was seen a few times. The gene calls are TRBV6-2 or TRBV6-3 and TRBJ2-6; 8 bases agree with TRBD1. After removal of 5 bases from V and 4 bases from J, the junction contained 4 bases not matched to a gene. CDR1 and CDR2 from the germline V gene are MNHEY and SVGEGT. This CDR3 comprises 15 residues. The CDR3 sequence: CASSRQGTGANVLTF. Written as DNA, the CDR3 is TGTGCCAGCAGTAGACAGGGGACAGGGGCCAACGTCCTGACTTTC.

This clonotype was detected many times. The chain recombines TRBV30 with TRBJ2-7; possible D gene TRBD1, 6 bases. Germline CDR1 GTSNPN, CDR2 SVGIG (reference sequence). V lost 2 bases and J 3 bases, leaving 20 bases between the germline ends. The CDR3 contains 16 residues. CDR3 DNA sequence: TGTGCCTGGAGTCATAATCGGTCACAGGGTTTCTACGAGCAGTACTTC. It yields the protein CAWSHNRSQGFYEQYF.

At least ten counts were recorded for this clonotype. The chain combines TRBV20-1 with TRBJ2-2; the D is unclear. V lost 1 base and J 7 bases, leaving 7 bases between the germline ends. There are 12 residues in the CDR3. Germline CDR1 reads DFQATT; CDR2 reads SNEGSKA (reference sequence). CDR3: CSARGGYGELFF. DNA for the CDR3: TGCAGTGCTAGAGGGGGATACGGGGAGCTGTTTTTT.

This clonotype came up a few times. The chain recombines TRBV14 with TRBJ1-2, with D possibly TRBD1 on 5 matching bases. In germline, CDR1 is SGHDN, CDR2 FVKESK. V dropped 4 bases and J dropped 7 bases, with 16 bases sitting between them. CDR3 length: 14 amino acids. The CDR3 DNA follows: TGTGCCAGCAGCCTCCGAACCATCGGGGGTGGCTACACCTTC. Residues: CASSLRTIGGGYTF.

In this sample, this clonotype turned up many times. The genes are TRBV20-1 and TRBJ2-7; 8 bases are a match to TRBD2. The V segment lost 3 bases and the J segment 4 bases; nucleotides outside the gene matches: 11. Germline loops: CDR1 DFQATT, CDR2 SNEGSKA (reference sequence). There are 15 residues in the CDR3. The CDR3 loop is CSASTTGGHWYEQYF. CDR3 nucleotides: TGCAGTGCTAGTACGACGGGGGGGCACTGGTACGAGCAGTACTTC.

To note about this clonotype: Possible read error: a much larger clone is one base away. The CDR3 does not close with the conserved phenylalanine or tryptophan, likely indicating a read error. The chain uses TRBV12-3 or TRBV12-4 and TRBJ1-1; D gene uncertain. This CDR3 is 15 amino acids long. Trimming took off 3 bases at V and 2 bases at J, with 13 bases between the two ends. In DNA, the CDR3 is TGTGCCAGCAGTTTCGGGGAGAAGGGAAACACTGAAGCTTTCTGT. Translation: CASSFGEKGNTEAFC.

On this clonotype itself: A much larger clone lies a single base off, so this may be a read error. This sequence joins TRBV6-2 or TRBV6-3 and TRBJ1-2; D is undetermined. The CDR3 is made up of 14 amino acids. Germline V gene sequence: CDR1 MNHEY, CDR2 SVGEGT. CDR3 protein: CASRSGQTIYGCTF. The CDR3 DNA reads TGTGCCAGCAGGAGTGGGCAGACCATCTATGGCTGCACCTTC.

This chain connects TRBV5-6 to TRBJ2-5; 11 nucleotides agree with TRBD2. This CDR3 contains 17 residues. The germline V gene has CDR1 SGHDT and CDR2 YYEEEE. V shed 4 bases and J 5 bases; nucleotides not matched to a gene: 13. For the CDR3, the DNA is TGTGCCAGCAGCCGGTCTGCGGCTAGCGGGGGGTATGAGACCCAGTACTTC. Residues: CASSRSAASGGYETQYF.

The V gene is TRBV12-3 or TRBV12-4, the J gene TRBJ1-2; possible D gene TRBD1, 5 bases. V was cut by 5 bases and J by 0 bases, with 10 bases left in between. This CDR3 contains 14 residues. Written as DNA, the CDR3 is TGTGCCAGCAGTAGTGACAGTTCTAACTATGGCTACACCTTC. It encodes CASSSDSSNYGYTF.

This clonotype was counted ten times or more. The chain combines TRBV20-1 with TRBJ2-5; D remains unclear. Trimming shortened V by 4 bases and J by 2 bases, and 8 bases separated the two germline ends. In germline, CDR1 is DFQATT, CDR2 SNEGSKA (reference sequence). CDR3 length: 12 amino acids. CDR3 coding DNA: TGCAGTGCTATGACGCAACAAGAGACCCAGTACTTC. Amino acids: CSAMTQQETQYF.

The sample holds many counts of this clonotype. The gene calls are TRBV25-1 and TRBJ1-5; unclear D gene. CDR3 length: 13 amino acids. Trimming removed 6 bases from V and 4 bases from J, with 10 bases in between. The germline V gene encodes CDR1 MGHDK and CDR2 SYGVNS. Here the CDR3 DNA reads TGTGCCAGCAGAGGTCAGTTAAATCAGCCCCAGCATTTT. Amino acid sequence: CASRGQLNQPQHF.

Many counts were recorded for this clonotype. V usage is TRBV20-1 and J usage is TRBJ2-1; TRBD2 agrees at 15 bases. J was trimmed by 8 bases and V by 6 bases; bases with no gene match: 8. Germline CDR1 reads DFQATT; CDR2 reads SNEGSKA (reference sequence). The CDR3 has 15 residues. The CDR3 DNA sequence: TGCAGTGCCCGGGACCGGACTAGCGGGGGGGATGAGCAGTTCTTC. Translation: CSARDRTSGGDEQFF.